This TCR beta chain is from a study of T cells in Graves' hyperthyroidism and ophthalmopathy. This clonotype was detected many times. V shed 8 bases and J 0 bases; nucleotides not matched to a gene: 5. This CDR3 spans 16 amino acids. The germline V gene has CDR1 MDHEN and CDR2 SYDVKM. RNA transcripts served as the template for amplifying TCR beta CDR3 regions. Researchers ran a first-round RT-PCR on the TCR CDR3 using the HTBI primer set. One entry per CDR3 protein results from TCRdb running MiXCR on the multiplex PCR reads. The sample has more than 500,000 distinct CDR3 sequences, around 16% seen once; the top ten hold roughly 29%.

The TCR originated in a woman aged 25-40 years with Graves' ophthalmopathy. The chain recombines TRBV28 with TRBJ2-1, with TRBD2 identical over 12 bases. Material for sequencing was blood. CDR3 loop: CASSPTSGSSYNEQFF. In nucleotides, the CDR3 is TGTGCCAGCTCACCGACTAGCGGGAGCTCCTACAATGAGCAGTTCTTC.